A single sample gave rise to the 2 T cell receptor beta chains below, sequenced in a study of OX40 agonist ivuxolimab in advanced cancers. The method was the immunoSEQ multiplex PCR assay. TCRdb provides this immuneACCESS table in a form limited to in-frame rearrangements. Some clones are lacking; in checked studies, under half of them reflect an unresolved V gene, and why the rest are absent is not known. This sample is represented by around 62,000 clones; roughly nine tenths of them were singletons. About 0.31% of the sample comes from the top ten. This material consisted of CD4+ or CD8+ T cells sorted from blood, taken in a trial of the OX40 agonist ivuxolimab. Receptors were obtained from an adult with an advanced solid tumor such as melanoma, head and neck, liver or kidney cancer.

The chain has TRBV19 and TRBJ1-5; D not resolved. The germline CDR1 and CDR2 sequences are LNHDA and SQIVND (reference sequence). Trimming stripped 4 bases from V and 3 bases from J, with 16 bases between. This CDR3 region has 16 residues. CDR3 nucleotides: TGTGCCAGTAGTAGAGGGAACCCTTACCCCAATCAGCCCCAGCATTTT. Residues: CASSRGNPYPNQPQHF.

This clone has just a few counts. The DNA for the CDR3 is TGTGCCAGCAGCTACGGACAGGCATACGAGCAGTACTTC. Translated: CASSYGQAYEQYF. This chain uses TRBV28 with TRBJ2-7, with TRBD1 matching over 7 bases. Germline V gives CDR1 MDHEN, CDR2 SYDVKM. This CDR3 contains 13 residues. With V trimmed by 6 bases and J by 4 bases, 6 bases remained unmatched.